The next 31 T cell receptor beta chains were all read from a single sample in a study of type 1 and type 2 diabetes patients. PCR was run on genomic DNA. The TCR beta CDR3 region was amplified using 30 forward and 13 reverse primers. TCRdb used MiXCR to reprocess the multiplex PCR reads, holding one entry per CDR3 protein. The sample has some 250,000 distinct CDR3 sequences, more than 40% seen once. Sequencing used peripheral blood mononuclear cells (PBMCs). The receptors shown here come from a man aged 18 to 29 with type 2 diabetes.

This clonotype was seen at least ten times. This chain connects TRBV15 to TRBJ2-7; D unresolved. Trimming stripped 5 bases from V and 5 bases from J, with 13 bases between. The CDR3 extends over 13 amino acids. Germline CDR1 reads LNHNV; CDR2 reads YYDKDF (reference sequence). This chain's CDR3 is CATSGRRRDEQYF. CDR3 nucleotides: TGTGCCACCAGCGGCCGTCGACGCGACGAGCAGTACTTC.

The gene calls are TRBV7-2 and TRBJ2-1, with D hard to call. Germline V gene lookup returns CDR1 SGHTA and CDR2 FQGNSA. This CDR3 contains 15 residues. Trimming took off 1 base at V and 7 bases at J, with 14 bases between the two ends. The CDR3 sequence is CASSLGGIPGNEQFF. The DNA for the CDR3 is TGTGCCAGCAGCTTAGGCGGCATCCCTGGGAATGAGCAGTTCTTC.

This clonotype was seen repeatedly, ten times or more. The chain carries TRBV7-2 and TRBJ1-1; D not resolved. V lost 0 bases and J lost 0, with 8 bases in between. Germline CDR1 SGHTA, CDR2 FQGNSA. The CDR3 covers 15 residues. The CDR3 coding sequence is TGTGCCAGCAGCTTAGCGGCGGTCATGAACACTGAAGCTTTCTTT. It is translated as CASSLAAVMNTEAFF.

Note on this clonotype: A much larger clone is a single base away; this may be a read error. The rearrangement uses TRBV25-1 and TRBJ2-7; D possibly uses TRBD1 or TRBD2 (5 bases each). Looked up from germline, CDR1 is MGHDK and CDR2 is SYGVNS. This CDR3 comprises 16 residues. This chain's CDR3 is CASSDSGGSRSYGQYF. As DNA, the CDR3 is TGTGCCAGCAGTGACAGTGGGGGATCGCGGTCCTACGGGCAGTACTTC.

This rearrangement joins TRBV19 to TRBJ1-1, with 7 bases fitting TRBD1. Germline V lookup: CDR1 LNHDA, CDR2 SQIVND (reference sequence). The CDR3 runs 14 residues. J lost 5 bases, V lost 3 bases, and 6 bases had no gene match. This CDR3 reads CASSMGTDSTEAFF. DNA of the CDR3: TGTGCCAGTAGTATGGGGACAGACTCGACTGAAGCTTTCTTT.

The chain joins TRBV6-1 to TRBJ1-5, with D maybe TRBD1 (5 bases). Germline lookup yields CDR1 MNHNS and CDR2 SASEGT. The CDR3 has 18 amino acids. The V end lost 5 bases, the J end lost 5 bases, and 25 bases lay between the germline ends. This CDR3 is CASSYSEGRKGKDQPQHF. The CDR3 DNA reads as TGTGCCAGCAGTTACTCCGAGGGGAGGAAGGGGAAGGATCAGCCCCAGCATTTT.

The chain recombines TRBV6-6 with TRBJ1-1; D not certain. With 5 bases removed from V and 8 bases from J, the gap between germline ends came to 18 bases. The CDR3 covers 14 residues. Per germline, CDR1 MNHNY and CDR2 SVGAGI (reference sequence). The CDR3 protein is CASSEDSATPEAFF. CDR3 DNA: TGTGCCAGCAGTGAGGATTCCGCCACACCCGAAGCTTTCTTT.

Regarding this clonotype: At one boundary the junction diverges from the germline segment, which might be a read error. The CDR3 loop is CASSPGLAGVGTGELFF. CDR3 DNA: TGCGCCAGCAGTCCCGGACTAGCGGGAGTCGGGACCGGGGAGCTGTTTTTT. This chain uses TRBV2 with TRBJ2-2; 13 bases are shared with TRBD2. CDR1 SNHLY and CDR2 FYNNEI come from the germline V gene. The CDR3 is 17 residues long.

On this clonotype: A much larger clonotype is one base distant, so this may be a read error. The CDR3 here is CASTDGLSSSYGQYF. DNA of the CDR3: TGTGCCAGCACCGATGGACTCTCGAGCTCCTACGGGCAGTACTTC. The chain uses TRBV25-1 and TRBJ2-7, with TRBD2 as a possible D gene (5 bases). The V gene's germline CDR1 is MGHDK and CDR2 SYGVNS. This CDR3 contains 15 residues.

This clonotype was seen a few times. J is TRBJ2-1 and V is TRBV7-8; D perhaps matches TRBD1 (6 bases). Germline loops: CDR1 SGHVS, CDR2 FQNEAQ. V was trimmed by 5 bases and J by 3 bases, leaving 20 bases between them. The CDR3 spans 17 residues. In DNA, the CDR3 is TGTGCCAGCAGCCTCAAACCGGGACACAGGATCTACAATGAGCAGTTCTTC. It codes for CASSLKPGHRIYNEQFF.

The V call is TRBV5-1, the J call TRBJ2-2; D possibly corresponds to TRBD2 (6 bases). V was cut by 4 bases and J by 8 bases, with 12 bases left in between. Germline assignment: CDR1 SGHRS and CDR2 YFSETQ. The CDR3 loop spans 13 amino acids. The chain's CDR3 is CASSPEGRGELFF. CDR3 DNA sequence: TGCGCCAGCAGCCCGGAGGGGCGAGGGGAGCTGTTTTTT.

In its sample, this clonotype was seen a few times. The genes are TRBV24-1 and TRBJ1-2; D is possibly TRBD1 (5 bases). V was shortened by 0 bases and J by 8 bases, with 9 bases between the two germline ends. CDR1 is KGHDR and CDR2 is SFDVKD in the germline V gene. The CDR3 runs to 13 residues. Here the CDR3 reads CATSDLQGRGYTF. CDR3 in DNA: TGTGCCACCAGTGATTTGCAGGGAAGGGGCTACACCTTC.

J is TRBJ2-3 and V is TRBV27, with D maybe TRBD2 (6 bases). This CDR3 spans 17 amino acids. V dropped 2 bases and J dropped 0 bases, with 15 bases sitting between them. CDR1 and CDR2 (germline): MNHEY, SMNVEV (reference sequence). CDR3 amino acids: CASSLIGGVLSTDTQYF. Here the CDR3 DNA reads TGTGCCAGCAGTTTAATAGGCGGGGTCCTAAGCACAGATACGCAGTATTTT.

The chain combines TRBV15 with TRBJ1-5; no clear D. Trimming shortened V by 0 bases and J by 10 bases, and 10 bases separated the two germline ends. Germline CDR1 LNHNV, CDR2 YYDKDF (reference sequence). CDR3 size: 13 residues. The CDR3 here is CATSRDQGGPQHF. The CDR3 nucleotides read TGTGCCACCAGCAGAGATCAAGGAGGACCCCAGCATTTT.

The chain is built from TRBV30 and TRBJ2-1; possible D gene TRBD2, 7 bases. This CDR3 has 13 amino acids. The germline V gene encodes CDR1 GTSNPN and CDR2 SVGIG (reference sequence). The germline V and J ends were trimmed by 3 bases and 6 bases, with 12 bases remaining between them. The CDR3 is CAWRRAGANEQFF. In DNA, the CDR3 is TGTGCCTGGAGGAGGGCGGGGGCCAATGAGCAGTTCTTC.

In this sample, this clonotype turned up many times. The chain joins TRBV2 to TRBJ2-2; 9 bases are a match to TRBD1. The CDR3 spans 13 residues. Germline assignment: CDR1 SNHLY and CDR2 FYNNEI. The J segment lost 3 bases and the V segment lost 9 bases, leaving 2 bases of the junction unmatched. In nucleotides, the CDR3 is TGTGCCAGTCGACAGGGGGACACCGGGGAGCTGTTTTTT. Translation gives CASRQGDTGELFF.

Worth noting for this clonotype: A read error is likely, as this CDR3 ends without the conserved phenylalanine or tryptophan. The chain is built from TRBV7-8 and TRBJ2-5; no reliable D call. The assigned J gene may be wrong: the sequence end matches TRBJ2-1 better. The germline V gene has CDR1 SGHVS and CDR2 FQNEAQ. This CDR3 region has 13 residues. The CDR3 coding sequence is TGTGCCAGCAGCCCCGACGGCGGTAATGAGCAGTTCCTC. Translating it yields CASSPDGGNEQFL.

This clonotype appeared a single time. This could be a read error, since a much larger clone is one nucleotide away. No conserved phenylalanine or tryptophan ends this CDR3, so it is likely a read error. V gene TRBV30 combines with J gene TRBJ2-7; D is ambiguous. The ends were cut back, 0 bases at V and 3 bases at J, with 9 bases in the middle. This CDR3 has 13 amino acids. Germline V gene sequence: CDR1 GTSNPN, CDR2 SVGIG (reference sequence). CDR3 residues: CAWSVLIDYEQYL. In DNA form, the CDR3 reads TGTGCCTGGAGTGTACTTATTGACTACGAGCAGTACCTC.

The V call is TRBV7-2, the J call TRBJ2-5, with no clear D. CDR3 length: 14 amino acids. Trimming stripped 7 bases from V and 5 bases from J, with 17 bases between. CDR1 is SGHTA, CDR2 FQGNSA, per germline. CDR3 in DNA: TGTGCCAGCAACTCCCAGGCAGTGAAGGAGACCCAGTACTTC. Its protein is CASNSQAVKETQYF.

Turning to this clonotype: Just one base apart from a much larger clone, this may be a read error. The gene calls are TRBV2 and TRBJ1-1; no reliable D call. The CDR3 is made up of 13 amino acids. The V gene's germline CDR1 is SNHLY and CDR2 FYNNEI. The CDR3 DNA sequence: TGTGCCACAGGATCAACAGCGTACACTAAAGCTTTCTTT. This sequence encodes CATGSTAYTKAFF.

The V and J genes are TRBV2 and TRBJ1-6; no reliable D call. V lost 4 bases, J lost 0 bases, and 13 bases lay in between. The CDR3 runs 17 residues. From germline, CDR1 is SNHLY and CDR2 FYNNEI. The CDR3 here is CASSVWAPSSYNSPLHF. In DNA, the CDR3 is TGTGCCAGCAGTGTGTGGGCACCTAGCTCCTATAATTCACCCCTCCACTTT.

The chain couples TRBV20-1 to TRBJ2-7; a possible D gene is TRBD1 (6 bases). The ends were cut back, 8 bases at V and 2 bases at J, with 16 bases in the middle. From germline, CDR1 is DFQATT and CDR2 SNEGSKA (reference sequence). CDR3 length: 13 amino acids. This CDR3 reads CSPCRGFTYEQYF. Written as DNA, the CDR3 is TGCAGTCCGTGCAGGGGCTTTACCTACGAGCAGTACTTC.

This chain joins TRBV20-1 and TRBJ1-2; D remains unclear. The CDR3 is 14 amino acids. The V gene's germline CDR1 is DFQATT and CDR2 SNEGSKA (reference sequence). Trimming removed 0 bases from V and 10 bases from J, with 18 bases in between. The CDR3 reads CSAREAPTARDYTF. In nucleotides, the CDR3 is TGCAGTGCTAGAGAGGCCCCCACGGCGCGAGACTACACCTTC.

The CDR3 loop is CASSVRGQGNYGYTF. The DNA of the CDR3 is TGTGCCAGCAGTGTCAGGGGGCAGGGGAACTATGGCTACACCTTC. This sequence joins TRBV27 and TRBJ1-2; TRBD1 matches at 8 bases. The germline V gene encodes CDR1 MNHEY and CDR2 SMNVEV (reference sequence). Trimming took 5 bases from V and 2 from J; bases not matched to a gene: 7. The CDR3 runs 15 residues.

This clonotype was found once. The chain joins TRBV10-3 to TRBJ2-5; 8 nucleotides line up with TRBD2. The last part of the DNA fits TRBJ2-1 better; the J call may be wrong. This CDR3 spans 15 amino acids. In germline, CDR1 is ENHRY, CDR2 SYGVKD. The CDR3 is CAIGDEGLGFNEQFF. DNA for the CDR3: TGTGCCATCGGGGATGAGGGACTAGGGTTCAATGAGCAGTTCTTC.

This clonotype was recorded a few times. The rearrangement joins TRBV11-2 to TRBJ2-7; D is unresolved. Germline V lookup: CDR1 SGHAT, CDR2 FQNNGV. Trimming stripped 5 bases from V and 6 bases from J, with 11 bases between. The CDR3 consists of 12 residues. CDR3 nucleotide sequence: TGTGCCAGCAGCCCGACCGGAGCCGAGCAGTACTTC. Translating it yields CASSPTGAEQYF. Full variable domain (remainder filled in from reference TRBV11-2 and TRBJ2-7): EAGVAQSPRYKIIEKRQSVAFWCNPISGHATLYWYQQILGQGPKLLIQFQNNGVVDDSQLPKDRFSAERLKGVDSTLKIQPAKLEDSAVYLCASSPTGAEQYFGPGTRLTVT.

This clonotype showed up many times. The chain carries TRBV7-3 and TRBJ2-5; unclear D gene. This CDR3 region has 13 residues. V was clipped by 4 bases and J by 5 bases, with 11 bases between them. CDR1 SGHTA and CDR2 FQGTGA come from the germline V gene. CDR3 residues: CASSSSIKETQYF. CDR3 nucleotide sequence: TGTGCCAGCAGCTCTAGTATTAAGGAGACCCAGTACTTC. Drawing the rest from reference TRBV7-3 and TRBJ2-5, the complete variable domain is GAGVSQTPSNKVTEKGKYVELRCDPISGHTALYWYRQSLGQGPEFLIYFQGTGAADDSGLPNDRFFAVRPEGSVSTLKIQRTERGDSAVYLCASSSSIKETQYFGPGTRLLVL.

There are a few counts of this clonotype. CDR3 DNA: TGTGCCAGCAGCTTGGCGGCGGGGCCCGGGGAGCTGTTTTTT. It yields the protein CASSLAAGPGELFF. This sequence joins TRBV11-2 and TRBJ2-2, with TRBD2 as a possible D gene (6 bases). Trimming shortened V by 3 bases and J by 6 bases, and 11 bases separated the two germline ends. CDR1 and CDR2 (germline): SGHAT, FQNNGV. The CDR3 loop spans 14 amino acids.

This clonotype occurred a few times. The genes are TRBV7-2 and TRBJ2-2, with D possibly matching TRBD1 (6 bases). V was clipped by 4 bases and J by 3 bases, with 12 bases between them. Germline-derived CDR1 and CDR2 are SGHTA and FQGNSA. CDR3 length: 15 amino acids. In nucleotides, the CDR3 is TGTGCCAGCAGCTCGAGCACAGGGTACACCGGGGAGCTGTTTTTT. It is translated as CASSSSTGYTGELFF.

J is TRBJ1-5 and V is TRBV20-1, with D uncertain. Germline CDR1 reads DFQATT; CDR2 reads SNEGSKA (reference sequence). V lost 5 bases, J lost 4 bases, and 15 bases lay in between. The CDR3 has 14 residues. CDR3 sequence (DNA): TGCAGTGCTTACATCGGGTTCCGTAATCAGCCCCAGCATTTT. Its protein is CSAYIGFRNQPQHF.

This chain joins TRBV6-1 and TRBJ2-7, with D possibly TRBD1 on 6 matching bases. Germline V gene lookup returns CDR1 MNHNS and CDR2 SASEGT. Trimming stripped 6 bases from V and 1 base from J, with 16 bases between. The CDR3 has 15 residues. The CDR3 is CASSLGQGWSYEQYF. As DNA, the CDR3 is TGTGCCAGCAGCTTAGGGCAGGGGTGGTCCTACGAGCAGTACTTC.